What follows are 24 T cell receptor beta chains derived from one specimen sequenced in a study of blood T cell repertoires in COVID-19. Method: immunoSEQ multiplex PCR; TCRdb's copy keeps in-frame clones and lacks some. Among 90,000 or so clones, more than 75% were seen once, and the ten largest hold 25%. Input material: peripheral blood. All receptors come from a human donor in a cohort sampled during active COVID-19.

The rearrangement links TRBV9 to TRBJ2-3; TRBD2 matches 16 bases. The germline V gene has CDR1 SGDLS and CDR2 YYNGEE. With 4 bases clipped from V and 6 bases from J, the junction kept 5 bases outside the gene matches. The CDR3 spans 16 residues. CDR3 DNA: TGTGCCAGCAGCCCCACGGGACTAGCGGGAGGGGATACGCAGTATTTT. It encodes CASSPTGLAGGDTQYF.

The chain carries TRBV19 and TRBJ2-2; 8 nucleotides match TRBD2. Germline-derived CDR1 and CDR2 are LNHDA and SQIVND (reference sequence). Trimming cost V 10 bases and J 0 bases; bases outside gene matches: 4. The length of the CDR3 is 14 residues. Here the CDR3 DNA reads TGTGCCACCTCGCGGGGGGCGAACACCGGGGAGCTGTTTTTT. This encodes CATSRGANTGELFF.

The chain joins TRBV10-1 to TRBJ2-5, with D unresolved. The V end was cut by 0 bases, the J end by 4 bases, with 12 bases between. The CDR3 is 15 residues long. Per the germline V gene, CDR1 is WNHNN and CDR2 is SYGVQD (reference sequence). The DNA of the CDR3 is TGCGCCAGCAGTGAGTCGGGCTCCTCCGGAGAGACCCAGTACTTC. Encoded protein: CASSESGSSGETQYF.

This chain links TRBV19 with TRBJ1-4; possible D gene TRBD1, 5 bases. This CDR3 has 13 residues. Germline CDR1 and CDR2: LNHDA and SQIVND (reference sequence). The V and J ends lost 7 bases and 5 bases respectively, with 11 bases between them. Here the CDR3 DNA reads TGTGCCAGTACCGGACAAGCGAATGAAAAACTGTTTTTT. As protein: CASTGQANEKLFF.

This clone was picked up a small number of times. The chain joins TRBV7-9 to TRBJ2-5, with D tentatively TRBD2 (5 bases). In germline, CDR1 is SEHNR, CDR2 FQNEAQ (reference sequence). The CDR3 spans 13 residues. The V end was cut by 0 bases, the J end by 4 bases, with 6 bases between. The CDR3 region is CASSLAGAETQYF. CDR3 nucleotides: TGTGCCAGCAGCTTAGCGGGAGCAGAGACCCAGTACTTC. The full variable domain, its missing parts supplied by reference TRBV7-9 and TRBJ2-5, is DTGVSQNPRHKITKRGQNVTFRCDPISEHNRLYWYRQTLGQGPEFLTYFQNEAQLEKSRLLSDRFSAERPKGSFSTLEIQRTEQGDSAMYLCASSLAGAETQYFGPGTRLLVL.

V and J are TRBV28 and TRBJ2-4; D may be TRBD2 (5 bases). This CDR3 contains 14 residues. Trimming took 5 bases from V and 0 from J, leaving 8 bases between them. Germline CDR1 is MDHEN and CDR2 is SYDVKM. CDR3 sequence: CASSEGAAKNIQYF. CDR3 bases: TGTGCCAGCAGTGAGGGCGCAGCCAAAAACATTCAGTACTTC.

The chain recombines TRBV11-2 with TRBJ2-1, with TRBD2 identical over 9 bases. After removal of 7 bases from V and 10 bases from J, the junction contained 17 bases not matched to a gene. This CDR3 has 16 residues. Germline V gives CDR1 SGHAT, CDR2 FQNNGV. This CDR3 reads CASTFGRVAGVVEQFF. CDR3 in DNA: TGTGCCAGCACCTTCGGGAGGGTAGCGGGAGTCGTGGAGCAGTTCTTC.

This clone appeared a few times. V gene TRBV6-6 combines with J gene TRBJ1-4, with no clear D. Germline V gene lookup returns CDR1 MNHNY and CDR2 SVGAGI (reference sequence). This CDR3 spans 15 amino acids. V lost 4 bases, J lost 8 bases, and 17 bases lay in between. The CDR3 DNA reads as TGTGCCAGCAGTTCCCCGGCTCCGGGTTGGGAAAAACTGTTTTTT. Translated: CASSSPAPGWEKLFF.

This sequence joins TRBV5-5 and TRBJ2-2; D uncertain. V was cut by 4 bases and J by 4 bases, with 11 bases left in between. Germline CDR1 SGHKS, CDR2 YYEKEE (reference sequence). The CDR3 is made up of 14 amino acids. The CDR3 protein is CASSLTAVTGELFF. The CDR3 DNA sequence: TGTGCCAGCAGCCTGACGGCGGTCACCGGGGAGCTGTTTTTT.

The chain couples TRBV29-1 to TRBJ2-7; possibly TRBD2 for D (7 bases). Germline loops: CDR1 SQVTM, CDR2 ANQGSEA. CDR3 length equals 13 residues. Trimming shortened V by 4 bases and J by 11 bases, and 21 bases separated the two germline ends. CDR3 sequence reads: CSVVAGASPREYF. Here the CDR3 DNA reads TGCAGCGTTGTGGCGGGGGCCTCCCCCCGAGAGTACTTC.

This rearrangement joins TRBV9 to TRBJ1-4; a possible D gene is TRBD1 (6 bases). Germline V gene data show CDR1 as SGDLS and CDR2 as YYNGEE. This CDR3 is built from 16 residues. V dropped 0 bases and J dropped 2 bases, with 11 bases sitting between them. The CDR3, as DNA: TGTGCCAGCAGCGTAGCTACAGGGAATACTAATGAAAAACTGTTTTTT. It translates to CASSVATGNTNEKLFF.

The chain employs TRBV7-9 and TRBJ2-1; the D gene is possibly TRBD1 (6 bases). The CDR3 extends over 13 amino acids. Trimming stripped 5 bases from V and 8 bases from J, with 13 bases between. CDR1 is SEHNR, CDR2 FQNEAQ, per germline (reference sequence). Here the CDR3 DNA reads TGTGCCAGCAGCCAGAGGGGGTTTGATGAGCAGTTCTTC. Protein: CASSQRGFDEQFF.

CDR3 region: CASSQEWGRGETQYF. The DNA of the CDR3 is TGTGCCAGCAGCCAAGAGTGGGGGCGCGGGGAGACCCAGTACTTC. The J gene is TRBJ2-5, the V gene TRBV4-2; a possible D gene is TRBD1 (6 bases). Germline V gives CDR1 LGHNA, CDR2 YNFKEQ. V was pared by 0 bases and J by 5 bases, with 13 bases between. CDR3 length equals 15 residues.

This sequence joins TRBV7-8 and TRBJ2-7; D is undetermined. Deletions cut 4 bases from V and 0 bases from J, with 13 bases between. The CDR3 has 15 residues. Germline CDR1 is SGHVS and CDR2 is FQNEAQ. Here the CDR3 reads CASSSRRFSSYEQYF. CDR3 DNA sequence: TGTGCCAGCAGCTCTCGCCGTTTTAGCTCCTACGAGCAGTACTTC.

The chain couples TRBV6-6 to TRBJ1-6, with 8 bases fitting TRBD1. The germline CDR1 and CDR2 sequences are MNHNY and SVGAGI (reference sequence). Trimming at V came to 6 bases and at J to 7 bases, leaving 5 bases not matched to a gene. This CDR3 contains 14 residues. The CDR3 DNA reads TGTGCCAGCAGCCGACAGGGGATGAATTCACCCCTCCACTTT. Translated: CASSRQGMNSPLHF.

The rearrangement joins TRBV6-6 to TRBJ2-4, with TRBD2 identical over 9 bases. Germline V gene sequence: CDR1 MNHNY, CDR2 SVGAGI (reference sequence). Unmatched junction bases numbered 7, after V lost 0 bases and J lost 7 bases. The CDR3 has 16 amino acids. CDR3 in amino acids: CASSYSAGGPMNIQYF. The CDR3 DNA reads TGTGCCAGCAGTTACTCTGCGGGGGGGCCCATGAACATTCAGTACTTC.

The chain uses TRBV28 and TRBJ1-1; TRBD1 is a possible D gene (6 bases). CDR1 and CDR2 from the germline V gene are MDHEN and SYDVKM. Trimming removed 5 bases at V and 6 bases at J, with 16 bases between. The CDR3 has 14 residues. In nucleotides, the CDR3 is TGTGCCAGCAGTCCTCCTACAGGGACGCCTGAAGCTTTCTTT. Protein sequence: CASSPPTGTPEAFF.

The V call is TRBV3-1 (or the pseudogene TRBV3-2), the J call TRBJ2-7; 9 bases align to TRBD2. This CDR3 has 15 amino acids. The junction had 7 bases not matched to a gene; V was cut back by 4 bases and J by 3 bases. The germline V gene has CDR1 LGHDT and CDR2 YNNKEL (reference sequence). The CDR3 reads CASSLRTSVIYEQYF. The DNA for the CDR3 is TGTGCCAGCAGCCTCCGGACTAGCGTAATCTACGAGCAGTACTTC.

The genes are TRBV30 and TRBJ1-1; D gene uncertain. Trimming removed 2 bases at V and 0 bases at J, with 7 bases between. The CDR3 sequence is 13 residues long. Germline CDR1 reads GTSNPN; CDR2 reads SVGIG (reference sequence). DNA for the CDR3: TGTGCCTGGAGTCCAGTGTTGAACACTGAAGCTTTCTTT. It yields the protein CAWSPVLNTEAFF.

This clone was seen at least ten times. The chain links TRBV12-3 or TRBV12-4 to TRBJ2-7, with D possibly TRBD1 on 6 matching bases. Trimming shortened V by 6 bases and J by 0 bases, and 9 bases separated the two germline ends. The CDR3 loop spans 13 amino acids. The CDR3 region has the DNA TGTGCCAGCAGAATGGACAGCTCCTACGAGCAGTACTTC. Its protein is CASRMDSSYEQYF.

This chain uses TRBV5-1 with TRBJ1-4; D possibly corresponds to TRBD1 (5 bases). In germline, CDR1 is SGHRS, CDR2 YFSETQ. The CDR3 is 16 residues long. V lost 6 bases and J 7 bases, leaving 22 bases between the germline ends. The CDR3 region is CASTWGDGRQAEKLFF. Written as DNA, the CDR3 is TGCGCCAGCACATGGGGCGACGGCAGGCAGGCTGAAAAACTGTTTTTT.

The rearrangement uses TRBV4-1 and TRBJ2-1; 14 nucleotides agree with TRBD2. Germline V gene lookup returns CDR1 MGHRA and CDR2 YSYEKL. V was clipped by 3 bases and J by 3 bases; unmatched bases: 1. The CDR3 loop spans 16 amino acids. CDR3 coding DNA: TGCGCCAGCAGCCAGGGACTAGCGGGGGTCTACAATGAGCAGTTCTTC. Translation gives CASSQGLAGVYNEQFF.

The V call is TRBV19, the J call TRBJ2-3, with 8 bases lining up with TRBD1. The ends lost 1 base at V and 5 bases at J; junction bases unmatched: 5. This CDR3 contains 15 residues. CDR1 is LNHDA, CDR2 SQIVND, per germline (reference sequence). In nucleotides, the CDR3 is TGTGCCAGTAGTATAGCGGGACAGGCGGGAGATACGCAGTATTTT. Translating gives CASSIAGQAGDTQYF.

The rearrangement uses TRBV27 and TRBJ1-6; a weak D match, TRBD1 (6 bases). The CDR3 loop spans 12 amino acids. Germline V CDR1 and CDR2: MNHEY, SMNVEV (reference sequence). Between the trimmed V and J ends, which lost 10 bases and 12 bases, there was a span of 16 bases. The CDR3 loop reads CATKGGALPLHF. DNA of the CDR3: TGTGCCACCAAGGGGGGGGCGTTACCCCTCCACTTT.